This T cell receptor (beta chain) is from a study of blood T cell repertoires in COVID-19 (dated by TCRdb to 2018 to 2020). Study-wide context: Samples covering the acute and convalescent phases of COVID-19 were provided by collaborators in the United States, Italy and Spain. The repertoires were made available in a free public database intended to serve as a resource for research on the immune response to SARS-CoV-2. Nearly every sample came with metadata listing a de-identified subject ID, COVID-19 status, age in years and sex. Where available, HLA class I and class II types were taken from metadata supplied by the sample provider and were not determined by assay-based typing. The prospective study material was composed of cDNA or gDNA derived from T cells, B-cell-depleted T cells, or PBMCs. Samples were obtained from the ongoing ImmuneRACE study (first 160 participants) and from 950 to 1,500 subjects provided by 6 global collaborators. Subjects who had been exposed to COVID-19, were actively infected with it, or had recovered from it provided the deeply sampled blood TCRbeta repertoires that made up the dataset.

A word on this clone: Which antigen it targets is not known. No base quality information exists; no much larger clone differs at one position.

Collaborating institutions collected whole blood in K2EDTA tubes following their own protocols. For TCRbeta analysis, collaborators shipped samples as frozen whole blood, isolated PBMCs, or DNA extracted from either of those sample types. Trimming costs V 5 bases and J 7 bases, and their ends lie 12 bases apart. The germline V gene sets CDR1 to SNHLY and CDR2 to FYNNEI. From cysteine to phenylalanine, the CDR3 is 12 amino acids long. Kept here is only the CDR3 DNA, which spans 36 bases and is read in frame from base 1. On the study overall, not on this receptor specifically: The quantity of clinical and demographic metadata differed by source and by participant and was supplied without curation.

TCRbeta CDR3 regions were amplified from genomic DNA using the immunoSEQ Assay, a bias-controlled multiplex PCR. The source study handled its data this way. The number of nucleated cells in each sample was estimated by amplification of reference gene primers within the assay. Sequence reads were collapsed and filtered to measure the absolute abundance of every unique TCRbeta CDR3 rearrangement. For each sample, productive Simpson clonality was calculated by taking the square root of Simpson's diversity index across productive rearrangements. TCRdb took over this immuneACCESS table, retaining in-frame rearrangements with V and J assigned. Such tables are incomplete; in checked studies, under half of the missing clones stem from an unresolved V gene, and the remainder is unexplained. Clone size and V and J calls were adopted from that table, with D and trimming inferred from the DNA. The table for this sample lists around 340,000 clones; about 86% of them were counted only once. In total, the top ten clones hold 2.5% to 3% of the sample.

The TCR sequence derives from a man under 40 with active or convalescent COVID-19. The sequencing input was peripheral blood. The sequence links TRBV2 to TRBJ2-7; 6 matching bases give a weak D call of TRBD1. The DNA is TGTGCCAGCAGTCCTACAGGGTTTGAGCAGTACTTC. Translated, this is CASSPTGFEQYF.